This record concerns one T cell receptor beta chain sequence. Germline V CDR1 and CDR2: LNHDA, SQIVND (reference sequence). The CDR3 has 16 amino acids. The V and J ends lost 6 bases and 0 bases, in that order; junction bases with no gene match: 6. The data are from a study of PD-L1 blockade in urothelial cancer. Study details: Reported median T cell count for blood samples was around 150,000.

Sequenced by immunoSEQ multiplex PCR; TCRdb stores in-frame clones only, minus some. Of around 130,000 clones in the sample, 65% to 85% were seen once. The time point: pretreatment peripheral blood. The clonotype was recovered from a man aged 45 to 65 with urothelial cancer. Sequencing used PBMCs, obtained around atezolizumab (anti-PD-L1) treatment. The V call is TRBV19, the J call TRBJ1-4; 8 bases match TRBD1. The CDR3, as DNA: TGTGCCAGTAGCCTCGGACAGGGTACAACTAATGAAAAACTGTTTTTT. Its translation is CASSLGQGTTNEKLFF.